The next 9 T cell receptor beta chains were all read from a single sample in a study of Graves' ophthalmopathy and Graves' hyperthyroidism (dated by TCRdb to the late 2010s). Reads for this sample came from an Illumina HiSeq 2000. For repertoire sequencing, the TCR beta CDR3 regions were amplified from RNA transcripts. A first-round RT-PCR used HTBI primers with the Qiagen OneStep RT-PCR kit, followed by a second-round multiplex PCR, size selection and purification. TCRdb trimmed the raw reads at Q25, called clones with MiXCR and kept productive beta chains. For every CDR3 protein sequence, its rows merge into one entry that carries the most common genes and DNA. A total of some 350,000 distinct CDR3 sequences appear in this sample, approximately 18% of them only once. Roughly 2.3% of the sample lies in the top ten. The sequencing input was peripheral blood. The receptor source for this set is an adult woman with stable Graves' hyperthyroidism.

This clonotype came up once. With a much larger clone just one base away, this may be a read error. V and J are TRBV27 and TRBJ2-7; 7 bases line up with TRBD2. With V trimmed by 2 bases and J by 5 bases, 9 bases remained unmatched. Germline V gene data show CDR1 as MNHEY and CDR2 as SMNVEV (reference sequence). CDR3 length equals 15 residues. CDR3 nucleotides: TGTGCCAGCAGTTTACTGGGAGGGAGGGTCGACGAGCAGTACTTC. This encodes CASSLLGGRVDEQYF.

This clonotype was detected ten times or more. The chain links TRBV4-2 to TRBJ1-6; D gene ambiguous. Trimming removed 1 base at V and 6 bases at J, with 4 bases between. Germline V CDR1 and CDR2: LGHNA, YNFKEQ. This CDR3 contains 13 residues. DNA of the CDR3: TGTGCCAGCAGCCAAGTCAGTAATTCACCCCTCCACTTT. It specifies CASSQVSNSPLHF.

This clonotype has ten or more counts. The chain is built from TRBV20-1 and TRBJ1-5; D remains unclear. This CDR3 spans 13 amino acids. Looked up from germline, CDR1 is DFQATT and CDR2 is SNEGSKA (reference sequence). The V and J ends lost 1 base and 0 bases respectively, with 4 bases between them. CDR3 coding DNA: TGCAGTGCTAGAGGGGGTAGCAATCAGCCCCAGCATTTT. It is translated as CSARGGSNQPQHF.

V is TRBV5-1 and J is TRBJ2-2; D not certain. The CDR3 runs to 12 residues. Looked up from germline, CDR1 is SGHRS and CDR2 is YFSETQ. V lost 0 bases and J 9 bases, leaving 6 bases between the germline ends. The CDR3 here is CASSLGSRELFF. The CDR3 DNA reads TGCGCCAGCAGCTTGGGTTCCAGGGAGCTGTTTTTT.

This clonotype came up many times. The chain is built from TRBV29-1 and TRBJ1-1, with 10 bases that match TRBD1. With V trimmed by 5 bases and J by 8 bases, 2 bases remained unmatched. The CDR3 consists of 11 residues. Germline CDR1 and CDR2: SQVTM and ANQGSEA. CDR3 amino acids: CSVRQGAEAFF. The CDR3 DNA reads TGCAGCGTTCGACAGGGGGCCGAAGCTTTCTTT.

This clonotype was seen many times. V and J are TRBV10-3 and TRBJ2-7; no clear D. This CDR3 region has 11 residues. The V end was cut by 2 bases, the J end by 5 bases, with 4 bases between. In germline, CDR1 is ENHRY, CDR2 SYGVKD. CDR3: CAISEGNEQYF. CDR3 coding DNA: TGTGCCATCAGTGAGGGGAACGAGCAGTACTTC.

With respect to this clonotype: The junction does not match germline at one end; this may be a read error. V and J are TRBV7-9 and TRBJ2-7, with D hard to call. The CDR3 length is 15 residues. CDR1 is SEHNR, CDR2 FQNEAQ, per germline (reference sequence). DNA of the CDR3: TGTGCCAGCAGCTCCCCCTCGAGGATATCTATCGAGCAGTGCTTC. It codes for CASSSPSRISIEQCF.

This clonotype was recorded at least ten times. CDR3 loop: CASSPRTSGKETQYF. CDR3 in DNA: TGTGCCAGCAGCCCCCGGACTAGCGGAAAAGAGACCCAGTACTTC. The chain links TRBV11-1 to TRBJ2-5; 10 bases agree with TRBD2. There are 15 residues in the CDR3. CDR1 is SGHAT and CDR2 is FQDESV in the germline V gene (reference sequence). The V gene end was trimmed by 5 bases and the J gene end by 3 bases; junction bases not matched to a gene: 6.

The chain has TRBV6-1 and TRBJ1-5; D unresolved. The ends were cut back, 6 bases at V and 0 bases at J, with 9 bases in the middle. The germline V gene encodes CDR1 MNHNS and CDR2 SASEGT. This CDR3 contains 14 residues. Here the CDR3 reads CASSGIYSNQPQHF. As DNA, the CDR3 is TGTGCCAGCAGCGGCATCTATAGCAATCAGCCCCAGCATTTT.